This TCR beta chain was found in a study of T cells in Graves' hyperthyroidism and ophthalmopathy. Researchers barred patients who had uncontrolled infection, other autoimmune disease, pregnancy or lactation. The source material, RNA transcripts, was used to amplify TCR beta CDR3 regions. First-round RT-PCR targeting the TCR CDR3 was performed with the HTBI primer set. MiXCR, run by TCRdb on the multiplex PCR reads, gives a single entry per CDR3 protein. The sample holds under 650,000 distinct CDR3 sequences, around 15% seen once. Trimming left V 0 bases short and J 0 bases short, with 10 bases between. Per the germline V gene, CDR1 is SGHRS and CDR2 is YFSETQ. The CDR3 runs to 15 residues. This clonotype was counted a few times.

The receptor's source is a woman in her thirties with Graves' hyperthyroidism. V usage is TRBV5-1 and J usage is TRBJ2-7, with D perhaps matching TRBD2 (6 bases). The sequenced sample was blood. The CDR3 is CASSLGEASSYEQYF. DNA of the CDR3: TGCGCCAGCAGCTTGGGGGAGGCTAGCTCCTACGAGCAGTACTTC.